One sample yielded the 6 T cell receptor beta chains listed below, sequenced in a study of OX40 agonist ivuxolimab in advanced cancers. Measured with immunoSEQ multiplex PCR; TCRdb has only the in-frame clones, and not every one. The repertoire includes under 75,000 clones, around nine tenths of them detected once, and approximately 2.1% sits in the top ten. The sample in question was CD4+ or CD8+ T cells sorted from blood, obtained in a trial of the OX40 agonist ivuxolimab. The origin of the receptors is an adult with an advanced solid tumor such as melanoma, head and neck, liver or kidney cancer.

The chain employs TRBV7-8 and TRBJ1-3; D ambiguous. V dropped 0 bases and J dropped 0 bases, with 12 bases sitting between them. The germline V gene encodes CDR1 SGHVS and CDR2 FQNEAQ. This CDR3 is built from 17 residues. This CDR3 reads CASSLASAGSSGNTIYF. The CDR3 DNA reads TGTGCCAGCAGCTTAGCGTCGGCTGGGAGCTCTGGAAACACCATATATTTT. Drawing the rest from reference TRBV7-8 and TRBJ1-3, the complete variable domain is GAGVSQSPRYKVAKRGQDVALRCDPISGHVSLFWYQQALGQGPEFLTYFQNEAQLDKSGLPSDRFFAERPEGSVSTLKIQRTQQEDSAVYLCASSLASAGSSGNTIYFGEGSWLTVV.

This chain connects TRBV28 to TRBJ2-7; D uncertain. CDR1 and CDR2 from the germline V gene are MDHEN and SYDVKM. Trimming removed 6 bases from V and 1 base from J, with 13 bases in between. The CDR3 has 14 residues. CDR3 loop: CASSPYDTSYEQYF. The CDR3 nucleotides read TGTGCCAGCAGCCCCTACGACACGTCCTACGAGCAGTACTTC. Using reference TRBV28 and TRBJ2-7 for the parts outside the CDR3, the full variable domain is DVKVTQSSRYLVKRTGEKVFLECVQDMDHENMFWYRQDPGLGLRLIYFSYDVKMKEKGDIPEGYSVSREKKERFSLILESASTNQTSMYLCASSPYDTSYEQYFGPGTRLTVT.

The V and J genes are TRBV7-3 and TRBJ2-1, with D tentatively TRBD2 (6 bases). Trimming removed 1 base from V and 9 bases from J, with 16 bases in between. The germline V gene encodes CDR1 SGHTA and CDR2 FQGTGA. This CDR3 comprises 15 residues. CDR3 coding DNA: TGTGCCAGCAGCTTAAATGGGGGGAGTGGAGTTGAGCAGTTCTTC. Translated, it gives CASSLNGGSGVEQFF.

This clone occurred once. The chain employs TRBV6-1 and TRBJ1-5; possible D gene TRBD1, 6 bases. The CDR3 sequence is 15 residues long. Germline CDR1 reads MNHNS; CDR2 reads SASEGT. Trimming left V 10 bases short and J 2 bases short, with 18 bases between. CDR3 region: CATRGGRFGNQPQHF. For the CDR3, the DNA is TGTGCCACCCGGGGGGGCAGATTTGGCAATCAGCCCCAGCATTTT.

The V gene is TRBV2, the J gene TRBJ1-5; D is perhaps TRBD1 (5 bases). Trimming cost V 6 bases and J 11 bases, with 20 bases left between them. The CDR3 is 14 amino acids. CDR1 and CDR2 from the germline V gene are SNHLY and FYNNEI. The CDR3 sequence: CASSLDRPGVAQHF. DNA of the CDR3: TGTGCCAGCAGCCTAGATAGGCCGGGGGTGGCCCAGCATTTT.

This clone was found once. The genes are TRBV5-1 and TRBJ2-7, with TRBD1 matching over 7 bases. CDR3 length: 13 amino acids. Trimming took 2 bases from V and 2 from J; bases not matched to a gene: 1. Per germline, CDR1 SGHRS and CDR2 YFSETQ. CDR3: CASSFGTAYEQYF. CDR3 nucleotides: TGCGCCAGCAGCTTCGGGACAGCCTACGAGCAGTACTTC.